These 19 T cell receptor beta chains came from one sample sequenced in a study of human T cells and chemical hapten exposure. A single record per CDR3 protein comes from TCRdb applying MiXCR to the RACE reads. The sample lists about 110,000 distinct CDR3 sequences; roughly 9% were seen once. Time point in this sample: patch test 2, 6 weeks after DPC sensitization. Noted treatment: therapeutic diphenylcyclopropenone sensitization with weekly scalp DPC. Sequencing used whole blood, obtained in connection with sensitization to the hapten diphenylcyclopropenone (DPC). Receptors were obtained from a woman in her thirties or forties with alopecia areata. Some clones in this sample may be carry-over from other donors' samples.

There are many counts of this clonotype. This chain connects TRBV30 to TRBJ1-5, with 11 positions matching TRBD1. Germline V gene lookup returns CDR1 GTSNPN and CDR2 SVGIG (reference sequence). This CDR3 comprises 14 residues. V was clipped by 4 bases and J by 6 bases; unmatched bases: 5. CDR3 sequence (DNA): TGTGCCTGGAATGGACAGGGGGCTACTCAGCCCCAGCATTTT. This encodes CAWNGQGATQPQHF.

This clonotype was picked up a small number of times. The V call is TRBV7-2, the J call TRBJ1-3, with D hard to call. Trimming took 1 base from V and 1 from J, leaving 11 bases between them. The CDR3 contains 16 residues. Germline CDR1 is SGHTA and CDR2 is FQGNSA. The CDR3 spells CASSLVGPSSGNTIYF. The CDR3 region has the DNA TGTGCCAGCAGCTTAGTTGGACCTTCGTCTGGAAACACCATATATTTT.

This clonotype was detected ten times or more. The chain uses TRBV24-1 and TRBJ2-2, with D possibly TRBD2 on 6 matching bases. V lost 8 bases and J lost 4, with 10 bases in between. The germline gives CDR1 KGHDR, CDR2 SFDVKD. This CDR3 region has 13 residues. The CDR3 DNA follows: TGTGCCACCATTGGAGGGGCCACCGGGGAGCTGTTTTTT. It codes for CATIGGATGELFF.

This clonotype showed up many times. The rearrangement joins TRBV3-1 to TRBJ2-4; no firm D call. The V gene's germline CDR1 is LGHDT and CDR2 YNNKEL (reference sequence). V was trimmed by 0 bases and J by 4 bases, leaving 10 bases between them. The CDR3 totals 15 residues. This CDR3 reads CASSQDWAEKNIQYF. CDR3 DNA sequence: TGTGCCAGCAGCCAAGATTGGGCCGAGAAAAACATTCAGTACTTC.

This clonotype was observed a handful of times. The rearrangement uses TRBV10-3 and TRBJ2-5; 12 positions agree with TRBD1. There are 18 residues in the CDR3. The germline gives CDR1 ENHRY, CDR2 SYGVKD. Trimming removed 0 bases from V and 5 bases from J; junction bases left unmatched: 10. The CDR3 loop reads CAISESMSGQGARETQYF. The DNA for the CDR3 is TGTGCCATCAGTGAGTCGATGTCGGGACAGGGGGCCCGGGAGACCCAGTACTTC.

This clonotype appeared a few times. The rearrangement links TRBV13 to TRBJ2-7; tentative D call: TRBD1 (6 bases). V lost 3 bases, J lost 9 bases, and 18 bases lay in between. This CDR3 has 14 residues. Germline values: CDR1 PRHDT, CDR2 FYEKMQ (reference sequence). The CDR3 region is CASSFVQGGLGQYF. Written as DNA, the CDR3 is TGTGCCAGCAGCTTCGTACAGGGTGGTCTCGGGCAGTACTTC.

This clonotype was counted ten times or more. The V call is TRBV18, the J call TRBJ1-3; 8 nucleotides agree with TRBD1. V dropped 3 bases and J dropped 0; count of bases not matched to a gene: 13. Germline values: CDR1 KGHSH, CDR2 LQKENI. CDR3 length: 19 amino acids. Here the CDR3 reads CASSPGYPGQAASGNTIYF. The CDR3 DNA follows: TGTGCCAGCTCACCGGGCTATCCGGGACAGGCCGCCTCTGGAAACACCATATATTTT.

The chain joins TRBV5-8 to TRBJ2-7, with a tentative D call TRBD2 (5 bases). CDR1 and CDR2 from the germline V gene are SGHTS and YDEGEE. This CDR3 contains 15 residues. V lost 2 bases and J lost 2, with 14 bases in between. In DNA form, the CDR3 reads TGTGCCAGCAGCTTAATCGGCAGGACTCCCTACGAGCAGTACTTC. Protein: CASSLIGRTPYEQYF. Complete variable domain (other parts from reference TRBV5-8 and TRBJ2-7): EAGVTQSPTHLIKTRGQQATLRCSPISGHTSVYWYQQALGLGLQFLLWYDEGEERNRGNFPPRFSGRQFPNYSSELNVNALELEDSALYLCASSLIGRTPYEQYFGPGTRLTVT.

There are many counts of this clonotype. DNA of the CDR3: TGTGCCAGCAGTTCCACCGCGATACAGGTGGAAGCTTTCTTT. Translated: CASSSTAIQVEAFF. The chain employs TRBV6-6 and TRBJ1-1, with D possibly matching TRBD1 (5 bases). V dropped 4 bases and J dropped 8 bases, with 17 bases sitting between them. CDR3 length: 14 amino acids. In germline, CDR1 is MNHNY, CDR2 SVGAGI (reference sequence).

This clonotype was picked up many times. This chain joins TRBV7-6 and TRBJ2-7; D is possibly TRBD2 (5 bases). CDR3 size: 15 residues. Germline CDR1 SGHVS, CDR2 FNYEAQ. V was pared by 7 bases and J by 0 bases, with 16 bases between. This CDR3 is CASTARGPSSYEQYF. The CDR3, as DNA: TGTGCCAGCACCGCCCGGGGTCCGAGCTCCTACGAGCAGTACTTC.

This clonotype showed up many times. V and J are TRBV30 and TRBJ2-5; 10 bases are a match to TRBD1. Germline V lookup: CDR1 GTSNPN, CDR2 SVGIG (reference sequence). The CDR3 has 13 amino acids. This CDR3 reads CAFDRGRGETQYF. As DNA, the CDR3 is TGTGCTTTCGACAGGGGGCGCGGGGAGACCCAGTACTTC. Supplemented by reference TRBV30 and TRBJ2-5, the full variable domain reads SQTIHQWPATLVQPVGSPLSLECTVEGTSNPNLYWYRQAAGRGLQLLFYSVGIGQISSEVPQNLSASRPQDRQFILSSKKLLLSDSGFYLCAFDRGRGETQYFGPGTRLLVL.

At least ten counts were recorded for this clonotype. The rearrangement uses TRBV4-1 and TRBJ2-3; no clear D gene. Germline V lookup: CDR1 MGHRA, CDR2 YSYEKL. Trimming stripped 0 bases from V and 2 bases from J, with 6 bases between. The CDR3 length is 14 residues. CDR3 sequence reads: CASSQDRNTDTQYF. CDR3 bases: TGCGCCAGCAGCCAAGATAGGAACACAGATACGCAGTATTTT.

This clonotype showed up many times. The chain couples TRBV11-2 to TRBJ1-4, with D possibly TRBD1 on 5 matching bases. With 6 bases removed from V and 8 bases from J, the gap between germline ends came to 16 bases. This CDR3 is 14 amino acids long. Germline CDR1 and CDR2: SGHAT and FQNNGV. CDR3 protein: CASSLGRVKEKLFF. The CDR3, as DNA: TGTGCCAGCAGTCTGGGCAGGGTGAAAGAAAAACTGTTTTTT. The full variable domain, completed using reference TRBV11-2 and TRBJ1-4, is EAGVAQSPRYKIIEKRQSVAFWCNPISGHATLYWYQQILGQGPKLLIQFQNNGVVDDSQLPKDRFSAERLKGVDSTLKIQPAKLEDSAVYLCASSLGRVKEKLFFGSGTQLSVL.

The rearrangement uses TRBV7-9 and TRBJ1-1; TRBD1 is a possible D gene (6 bases). V lost 2 bases and J 0 bases, leaving 13 bases between the germline ends. The germline V gene has CDR1 SEHNR and CDR2 FQNEAQ (reference sequence). The CDR3 sequence is 16 residues long. CDR3 nucleotide sequence: TGTGCCAGCAGCTTAATGGGCCAGGGGTTGAACACTGAAGCTTTCTTT. Translation gives CASSLMGQGLNTEAFF. Drawing the rest from reference TRBV7-9 and TRBJ1-1, the complete variable domain is DTGVSQNPRHKITKRGQNVTFRCDPISEHNRLYWYRQTLGQGPEFLTYFQNEAQLEKSRLLSDRFSAERPKGSFSTLEIQRTEQGDSAMYLCASSLMGQGLNTEAFFGQGTRLTVV.

The sample holds a few counts of this clonotype. This chain connects TRBV23-1 to TRBJ2-2; 10 nucleotides agree with TRBD1. TRBV23-1 is given ORF status, its function remaining uncertain. Trimming took 0 bases from V and 4 from J; bases not matched to a gene: 2. The CDR3 totals 16 residues. The CDR3 loop reads CASSQSGDRGTGELFF. CDR3 DNA: TGCGCCAGCAGTCAATCTGGGGACAGGGGCACCGGGGAGCTGTTTTTT.

The sample holds a few counts of this clonotype. The chain couples TRBV5-3 to TRBJ2-5; D is perhaps TRBD1 or TRBD2 (5 bases each). TRBV5-3 has ORF status, its function being uncertain. V was pared by 7 bases and J by 1 base, with 17 bases between. There are 15 residues in the CDR3. CDR3 protein: CARDELGGFQETQYF. In DNA form, the CDR3 reads TGTGCCAGAGACGAACTTGGGGGTTTCCAAGAGACCCAGTACTTC.

The sample holds many counts of this clonotype. In nucleotides, the CDR3 is TGTGCCAGCAGCACGGACAGGGGCCAGGTGGAGCAGTACTTC. Protein product: CASSTDRGQVEQYF. This rearrangement joins TRBV11-2 to TRBJ2-7, with 9 bases identical to TRBD1. Germline lookup yields CDR1 SGHAT and CDR2 FQNNGV. The CDR3 totals 14 residues. V dropped 5 bases and J dropped 7; count of bases not matched to a gene: 9.

This clonotype was recorded at least ten times. The chain carries TRBV15 and TRBJ2-7, with 7 bases identical to TRBD2. Looked up from germline, CDR1 is LNHNV and CDR2 is YYDKDF (reference sequence). CDR3 size: 17 residues. Trimming took 0 bases from V and 4 from J; bases not matched to a gene: 12. CDR3 in DNA: TGTGCCACCAGCAGAGATAGGATCGGCGGGGGAAGATACGAGCAGTACTTC. Encoded protein: CATSRDRIGGGRYEQYF.

In this sample, this clonotype turned up many times. The chain has TRBV7-2 and TRBJ2-5; no firm D call. The CDR3 totals 11 residues. Trimming removed 7 bases from V and 5 bases from J, with 8 bases in between. CDR1 and CDR2 from the germline V gene are SGHTA and FQGNSA. The CDR3 sequence: CASTQGETQYF. For the CDR3, the DNA is TGTGCCAGCACGCAAGGGGAGACCCAGTACTTC.